A selection of T cell receptor beta chains follows, all from one sample in a study of cytomegalovirus exposure and HLA in healthy donors. Produced via immunoSEQ multiplex PCR; TCRdb's table is partial and in-frame only. The table shows 65,000 to 90,000 clones, with just under 75% occurring only once. Sequenced material: PBMCs. The source is a man aged 55 to 70 in good health and CMV-seronegative. CDR3s include the opening cysteine and the closing phenylalanine or tryptophan. The D gene is left open where the match is weak. Where a row states a size, it is once, few, many or the class of an expanded clone; other rows omit it.

abundance	v_gene	d_gene	j_gene	CDR3nt	CDR3aa
.	TRBV7-2	.	TRBJ1-2	TGTGCCAGCAGCTTAGGGCTGCTTGATGGCTACACCTTC	CASSLGLLDGYTF
.	TRBV11-3	.	TRBJ2-3	TGTGCCAGCAGCTTAGATGGTGCGGCGGTGCAGTATTTT	CASSLDGAAVQYF
.	TRBV2	TRBD2	TRBJ2-7	TGTGCCAGCAGTTTAACGGGGGGGTACGAGCAGTACTTC	CASSLTGGYEQYF
.	TRBV6-1	TRBD1	TRBJ1-5	TGTGCCAGCAGTTCGACAGGGGGTGAGGGACAGCCCCAGCATTTT	CASSSTGGEGQPQHF
.	TRBV12-5	.	TRBJ1-5	TGTGCTAGTGGTTTGGGGGGGCAGGGTCGGAGCAATCAGCCCCAGCACTTT	CASGLGGQGRSNQPQHF
.	TRBV19	TRBD1	TRBJ2-1	TGTGCCAGTAGTTCGGGACAGGGGGCGAATTTCTACAATGAGCAGTTCTTC	CASSSGQGANFYNEQFF
once	TRBV2	TRBD1	TRBJ1-4	TGTGCCAGCGCCGGAGGTGACAGGGGGTCAGAAAAACTGTTTTTT	CASAGGDRGSEKLFF
.	TRBV13	.	TRBJ2-3	TGTGCCAGCAGCTTAGGCGGAGGGTGGGGGACAGATACGCAGTATTTT	CASSLGGGWGTDTQYF
.	TRBV9	.	TRBJ2-1	TGTGCCAGCTCCAAATTTCGGGACTCCTACAATGAGCAGTTCTTC	CASSKFRDSYNEQFF
.	TRBV30	TRBD1	TRBJ1-2	TGTGCCTGGAGTGTCAGGACAGGGGGCGTTGGCTACACCTTC	CAWSVRTGGVGYTF
.	TRBV2	TRBD1	TRBJ1-3	TGTGCCAGCACTCGACAGGGTATGGGAAACACCATATATTTT	CASTRQGMGNTIYF
.	TRBV5-4	TRBD1	TRBJ2-3	TGTGCCAGCAGCCGGCCGGGACAGGGGGCGGCAGATACGCAGTATTTT	CASSRPGQGAADTQYF
.	TRBV6-1	TRBD2	TRBJ2-5	TGTGCCACCCAGAGTCGTAGCGGGGAGGGAGAGACCCAGTACTTC	CATQSRSGEGETQYF
few	TRBV14	TRBD1	TRBJ2-5	TGTGCCAGCAGCCAAGGTACAGGGGGCCGAGAGACCCAGTACTTC	CASSQGTGGRETQYF
.	TRBV6-5	TRBD2	TRBJ2-7	TGTGCCAGCAGTGGGGAGGCGGGGGGCCCCTACGAGCAGTACTTC	CASSGEAGGPYEQYF
.	TRBV6-5	TRBD1	TRBJ1-1	TGTGCCAGCAGTTTAGGGCAGGGGGCCGGGAACACTGAAGCTTTCTTT	CASSLGQGAGNTEAFF
.	TRBV5-1	TRBD1	TRBJ2-7	TGCGCCAGCAGCTCGGACAGGGGGGCCCTCTACGAGCAGTACTTC	CASSSDRGALYEQYF
.	TRBV5-1	.	TRBJ1-2	TGCGCCAGCGGTGCTGAAGGGGGCTATGGCTACACCTTC	CASGAEGGYGYTF
few	TRBV5-1	TRBD2	TRBJ2-3	TGCGCCAGCAGCTTGAGGGCGGGGGGGAGCACAGATACGCAGTATTTT	CASSLRAGGSTDTQYF
.	TRBV9	.	TRBJ2-2	TGTGCCAGCAGCCCCGACCTCGACAGTCCGGTGAGGGAGCTGTTTTTT	CASSPDLDSPVRELFF
.	TRBV5-6	TRBD2	TRBJ2-3	TGTGCCAGCGCCTCCCTCCTCGGGGGGGCCCAACATACGCAGTATTTT	CASASLLGGAQHTQYF
.	TRBV19	TRBD1	TRBJ1-2	TGTGCCTCTGGACAGGGCGGCTATGGCTACACCTTC	CASGQGGYGYTF
.	TRBV7-2	.	TRBJ1-1	TGTGCCAGCAGCTTAGGGCCCGGGGAATCCCACACTGAAGCTTTCTTT	CASSLGPGESHTEAFF
.	TRBV6-5	.	TRBJ1-2	TGTGCCAGCAGTTACTCGACCGGGGTTGGCTACACCTTC	CASSYSTGVGYTF
.	TRBV11-2	.	TRBJ2-7	TGTGCCAGCAGCTTAGGGCGGATCCCCTACGAGCAGTACTTC	CASSLGRIPYEQYF
.	TRBV7-3	.	TRBJ1-1	TGTGCCAGCAGCCCAAGGGGGAACACTGAAGCTTTCTTT	CASSPRGNTEAFF
.	TRBV7-8	TRBD1	TRBJ1-2	TGTGCCAGCAGCTCTAGCCTACAGGGGATAATTAATGGCTACACCTTC	CASSSSLQGIINGYTF
.	TRBV7-9	.	TRBJ2-7	TGTTCCAGCAGCTTAGAGCTGCCAGGCGAATCCTACGAGCAGTACTTC	CSSSLELPGESYEQYF
once	TRBV11-3	TRBD1	TRBJ1-5	TGTGCCAGCAGCTTAGGGACAGGCGGCAATCAGCCCCAGCATTTT	CASSLGTGGNQPQHF
.	TRBV30	TRBD1	TRBJ2-7	TGTGCCTGGAGTGGGGACAGGGGGGGCTCCTACGAGCAGTACTTC	CAWSGDRGGSYEQYF
.	TRBV11-2	TRBD2	TRBJ2-1	TGTGCCAGCAGCGCGCATCGGGGGGGCGGTAATGAGCAGTTCTTC	CASSAHRGGGNEQFF